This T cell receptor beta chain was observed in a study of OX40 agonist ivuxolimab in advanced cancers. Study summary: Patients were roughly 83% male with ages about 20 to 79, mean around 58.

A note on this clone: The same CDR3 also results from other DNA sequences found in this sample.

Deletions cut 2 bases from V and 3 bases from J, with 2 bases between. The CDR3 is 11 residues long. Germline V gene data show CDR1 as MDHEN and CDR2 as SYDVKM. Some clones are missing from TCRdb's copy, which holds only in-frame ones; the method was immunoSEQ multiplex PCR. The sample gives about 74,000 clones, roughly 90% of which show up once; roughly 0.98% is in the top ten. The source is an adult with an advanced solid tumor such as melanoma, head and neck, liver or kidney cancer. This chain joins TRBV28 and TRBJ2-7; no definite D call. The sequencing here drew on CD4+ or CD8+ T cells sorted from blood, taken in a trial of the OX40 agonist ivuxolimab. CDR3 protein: CASSLIYEQYF. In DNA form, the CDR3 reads TGTGCCAGCAGTTTAATCTACGAGCAGTACTTC.